Presented here are 29 T cell receptor beta chains from one specimen sequenced in a study of regulatory T cells in long-lasting Graves disease (dated by TCRdb to the early 2020s). Library preparation employed multiplex PCR. The listed sequencing device is Illumina HiSeq 4000. TCR beta libraries were built with iRepertoire HTBI primers and Arm-PCR amplification of CDR3 regions. TCRdb reprocessed the public reads (quality trimming at Q25 with fastp, clone calling with MiXCR) and kept in-frame beta chains. Rows are unified per CDR3 protein, each entry keeping the most common DNA and genes. Here the sample has hundreds of thousands of distinct CDR3 sequences; 13% occur a single time. The ten largest account for 8.5% to 10% of the sample. The intended sense of this specimen's time point label: newly diagnosed GD, antithyroid drugs for less than 3 months. For both TCR sequencing and RNA sequencing, RNA was extracted from PBMCs in TRIzol.

The sample was also linked to a second study, of T cells in Graves' hyperthyroidism and ophthalmopathy.

The starting material was peripheral blood mononuclear cells (PBMCs), obtained at new diagnosis, from a patient treated with antithyroid drugs. Receptor source: a man aged 30-40 years with Graves disease. Donor details come from another sample of the same person, matched by shared clones.

This clonotype was counted only a few times. This chain connects TRBV19 to TRBJ2-1; 10 positions agree with TRBD2. Trimming removed 1 base from V and 9 bases from J; junction bases left unmatched: 12. Germline assignment: CDR1 LNHDA and CDR2 SQIVND (reference sequence). This CDR3 contains 17 residues. CDR3 sequence reads: CASSIARLAGVRGEQFF. As DNA, the CDR3 is TGTGCCAGTAGTATAGCCCGCCTAGCGGGAGTAAGAGGTGAGCAGTTCTTC.

This chain uses TRBV27 with TRBJ2-1; 9 bases are a match to TRBD1. The CDR3 consists of 14 residues. Trimming removed 1 base from V and 6 bases from J; junction bases left unmatched: 1. Germline V gene data show CDR1 as MNHEY and CDR2 as SMNVEV (reference sequence). In DNA, the CDR3 is TGTGCCAGCAGTTTATGGGACAGGGTCAATGAGCAGTTCTTC. It is translated as CASSLWDRVNEQFF.

The chain joins TRBV5-1 to TRBJ1-5, with a possible D match to TRBD1 (5 bases). Germline lookup yields CDR1 SGHRS and CDR2 YFSETQ. V lost 0 bases and J 3 bases, leaving 10 bases between the germline ends. The CDR3 extends over 15 amino acids. The CDR3 protein is CASSLDAGPNQPQHF. CDR3 DNA: TGCGCCAGCAGCTTGGATGCAGGGCCCAATCAGCCCCAGCATTTT.

This clonotype turned up a few times. This sequence joins TRBV3-1 and TRBJ1-4, with 8 bases matching TRBD1. Trimming at V came to 4 bases and at J to 8 bases, leaving 6 bases not matched to a gene. Per germline, CDR1 LGHDT and CDR2 YNNKEL (reference sequence). This CDR3 contains 14 residues. This CDR3 is CASSLRGRGEKLFF. As DNA, the CDR3 is TGTGCCAGCAGCCTCAGGGGGCGGGGAGAAAAACTGTTTTTT.

The chain links TRBV6-1 to TRBJ2-1, with D unresolved. Germline V gene sequence: CDR1 MNHNS, CDR2 SASEGT. The V and J ends lost 5 bases and 6 bases respectively, with 14 bases between them. This CDR3 region has 14 residues. CDR3 bases: TGTGCCAGCAGTCAAAAAGGGTCCGTCAATGAGCAGTTCTTC. Translating it yields CASSQKGSVNEQFF.

This clonotype was counted at least ten times. This sequence joins TRBV10-3 and TRBJ1-1; D possibly corresponds to TRBD1 (5 bases). The CDR3 contains 13 residues. Trimming left V 7 bases short and J 1 base short, with 10 bases between. From germline, CDR1 is ENHRY and CDR2 SYGVKD. The CDR3 loop is CAINPTENTEAFF. The CDR3 DNA sequence: TGTGCCATCAATCCGACAGAGAACACTGAAGCTTTCTTT.

This clonotype was picked up a small number of times. V usage is TRBV2 and J usage is TRBJ1-5; D unresolved. Germline CDR1 and CDR2: SNHLY and FYNNEI. The CDR3 has 16 amino acids. Trimming shortened V by 6 bases and J by 2 bases, and 17 bases separated the two germline ends. The CDR3 loop reads CASSYNNEDGNQPQHF. In DNA, the CDR3 is TGTGCCAGCAGCTACAACAACGAGGATGGCAATCAGCCCCAGCATTTT.

This chain connects TRBV6-1 to TRBJ2-4; the D gene is possibly TRBD1 (6 bases). The germline V and J ends were trimmed by 6 bases and 5 bases, with 17 bases remaining between them. Germline V gene sequence: CDR1 MNHNS, CDR2 SASEGT. This CDR3 is 15 amino acids long. CDR3 sequence reads: CASSRSGDRENIQYF. CDR3 coding DNA: TGTGCCAGCAGCCGATCAGGGGACCGAGAAAACATTCAGTACTTC.

This clonotype was observed many times. The chain has TRBV24-1 and TRBJ2-5, with TRBD1 matching over 11 bases. After removal of 4 bases from V and 2 bases from J, the junction contained 17 bases not matched to a gene. CDR3 length equals 20 residues. Germline-derived CDR1 and CDR2 are KGHDR and SFDVKD. The CDR3 reads CATSDPGQGAPIWEQETQYF. CDR3 in DNA: TGTGCCACCAGTGACCCCGGACAGGGGGCACCGATTTGGGAACAAGAGACCCAGTACTTC.

At least ten counts were recorded for this clonotype. V usage is TRBV20-1 and J usage is TRBJ2-7; no reliable D call. Trimming took off 3 bases at V and 3 bases at J, with 9 bases between the two ends. The CDR3 is 12 amino acids. Germline assignment: CDR1 DFQATT and CDR2 SNEGSKA (reference sequence). CDR3 in DNA: TGCAGTGCTAGGATCGCTGGCTACGAGCAGTACTTC. This encodes CSARIAGYEQYF.

Ten or more counts support this clonotype. CDR3 sequence: CASSQERGPTDTQYF. The CDR3 nucleotides are TGTGCCAGCAGCCAAGAAAGAGGACCCACAGATACGCAGTATTTT. The chain couples TRBV3-1 to TRBJ2-3; D unclear. This CDR3 spans 15 amino acids. Trimming stripped 0 bases from V and 2 bases from J, with 9 bases between. Germline lookup yields CDR1 LGHDT and CDR2 YNNKEL (reference sequence).

This clonotype was seen a few times. This chain links TRBV5-1 with TRBJ1-1, with D unclear. The germline gives CDR1 SGHRS, CDR2 YFSETQ. This CDR3 has 14 amino acids. The V end lost 5 bases, the J end lost 2 bases, and 13 bases lay between the germline ends. DNA for the CDR3: TGCGCCAGCAGTCGGACGGAGCAAAACACTGAAGCTTTCTTT. Its translation is CASSRTEQNTEAFF.

In regard to this clonotype: This may be a read error, as it is one base from a much larger clone. The rearrangement uses TRBV29-1 and TRBJ2-1; TRBD2 might be the D (5 bases). V was cut by 4 bases and J by 10 bases, with 20 bases left in between. The CDR3 has 14 amino acids. Germline loops: CDR1 SQVTM, CDR2 ANQGSEA. For the CDR3, the DNA is TGCAGCGTTGCCAGGAGGCTTATTTCGTCCGAGCAGTTCTTC. As protein: CSVARRLISSEQFF.

This clonotype was counted ten times or more. The junction and the germline gene differ at one end; a read error may be behind it. V is TRBV6-1 and J is TRBJ1-1; TRBD1 is a possible D gene (5 bases). Germline assignment: CDR1 MNHNS and CDR2 SASEGT. CDR3 length: 14 amino acids. Written as DNA, the CDR3 is TGTGCCAGCAGCGAAGACAGCATGAACACTGAAGCTTTCTTT. It specifies CASSEDSMNTEAFF.

This clonotype was observed a few times. This chain joins TRBV4-1 and TRBJ2-6, with 10 bases aligning to TRBD1. CDR1 and CDR2 from the germline V gene are MGHRA and YSYEKL. This CDR3 contains 18 residues. Germline trimming cut 6 bases from V and 0 bases from J; bases unmatched to any gene: 8. The CDR3 region is CASSSRTGGISGANVLTF. The DNA of the CDR3 is TGCGCCAGCAGTTCTAGGACAGGGGGTATCTCTGGGGCCAACGTCCTGACTTTC.

Comment on this clonotype: A much larger clonotype is one base distant, so this may be a read error. Without the conserved terminal phenylalanine or tryptophan, this CDR3 likely stems from a read error. V and J are TRBV6-1 and TRBJ2-3; D perhaps matches TRBD2 (5 bases). V was cut by 6 bases and J by 0 bases, with 16 bases left in between. Germline CDR1 and CDR2: MNHNS and SASEGT. The CDR3 is 16 residues long. As DNA, the CDR3 is TGTGCCAGCAGCGCTAGCACCAAAGGTAGCACAGATACGCAGTATCTT. It encodes CASSASTKGSTDTQYL.

In this sample, this clonotype turned up a few times. The chain joins TRBV3-1 to TRBJ1-1, with TRBD1 matching 8 bases. The V and J ends lost 7 bases and 2 bases, in that order; junction bases with no gene match: 6. This CDR3 contains 14 residues. In germline, CDR1 is LGHDT, CDR2 YNNKEL (reference sequence). CDR3 DNA sequence: TGTGCCAGCAACAGACAGGGGTTCAACACTGAAGCTTTCTTT. Encoded protein: CASNRQGFNTEAFF.

This clonotype has a count of ten or more. The rearrangement links TRBV12-3 or TRBV12-4 to TRBJ1-1; D might be TRBD1 (6 bases). The V end lost 4 bases, the J end lost 6 bases, and 9 bases lay between the germline ends. The CDR3 contains 12 residues. The CDR3 spells CASSWGQAEAFF. The CDR3, as DNA: TGTGCCAGCAGTTGGGGACAAGCTGAAGCTTTCTTT.

This clonotype was detected a few times. The chain employs TRBV11-2 and TRBJ2-3; D unclear. V lost 5 bases and J lost 6, with 15 bases in between. Per germline, CDR1 SGHAT and CDR2 FQNNGV. CDR3 length: 14 residues. Written as DNA, the CDR3 is TGTGCCAGCAGCCCCTCGAGGACGGTTGATACGCAGTATTTT. It translates to CASSPSRTVDTQYF.

Many counts were recorded for this clonotype. The chain links TRBV28 to TRBJ2-7; D is possibly TRBD1 (6 bases). The V gene lost 7 bases and the J gene lost 5 bases, with 6 bases spanning the gap. Germline-derived CDR1 and CDR2 are MDHEN and SYDVKM. The CDR3 loop spans 10 amino acids. Here the CDR3 DNA reads TGTGCCAGCAAGGGGGACGAGCAGTACTTC. Protein product: CASKGDEQYF.

This clonotype was detected a few times. The CDR3 DNA sequence: TGTGCCAGCAGTGATACCAGTACAGATACGCAGTATTTT. Translating it yields CASSDTSTDTQYF. The chain couples TRBV2 to TRBJ2-3, with D unclear. Germline V lookup: CDR1 SNHLY, CDR2 FYNNEI. The CDR3 totals 13 residues. V gave up 3 bases and J gave up 3 bases, with 7 bases separating them.

This clonotype was seen only a few times. The rearrangement links TRBV11-2 to TRBJ2-6, with 9 bases matching TRBD2. The V gene's germline CDR1 is SGHAT and CDR2 FQNNGV. The length of the CDR3 is 18 residues. J lost 3 bases, V lost 4 bases, and 10 bases had no gene match. The CDR3 nucleotides read TGTGCCAGCAGCTGGTTAGCGGGAGAGGATAGTGGGGCCAACGTCCTGACTTTC. Translating gives CASSWLAGEDSGANVLTF.

The chain carries TRBV12-3 or TRBV12-4 and TRBJ2-2; the match to TRBD2 covers 8 bases. This CDR3 has 17 residues. With V trimmed by 6 bases and J by 9 bases, 18 bases remained unmatched. The CDR3 spells CASSSGGDRDYRRELFF. Here the CDR3 DNA reads TGTGCCAGCAGCTCCGGGGGGGACCGGGACTACCGGCGGGAGCTGTTTTTT.

In its sample, this clonotype was seen many times. Given a much more abundant clone one base away, this may be a read error. This sequence joins TRBV2 and TRBJ2-3; 12 bases agree with TRBD2. J gave up 5 bases and V 11 bases, and 8 bases lay outside the gene matches. CDR1 and CDR2 from the germline V gene are SNHLY and FYNNEI. This CDR3 contains 14 residues. CDR3 amino acids: CAGGLAGMVDTQYF. In DNA, the CDR3 is TGTGCCGGCGGACTAGCGGGAATGGTAGATACGCAGTATTTT.

This clonotype occurred a few times. The rearrangement uses TRBV5-5 and TRBJ1-1; D is unresolved. CDR3 length: 15 residues. Germline CDR1 and CDR2: SGHKS and YYEKEE (reference sequence). V was clipped by 1 base and J by 0 bases, with 10 bases between them. The CDR3 coding sequence is TGTGCCAGCAGCTTGAATCTACCGATGAACACTGAAGCTTTCTTT. Amino acid sequence: CASSLNLPMNTEAFF.

The chain is built from TRBV10-1 and TRBJ2-7, with 10 bases fitting TRBD2. The junction had 9 bases not matched to a gene; V was cut back by 2 bases and J by 5 bases. The V gene's germline CDR1 is WNHNN and CDR2 SYGVQD (reference sequence). The CDR3 contains 16 residues. CDR3 in amino acids: CASSETLAGDVDEQYF. The DNA of the CDR3 is TGCGCCAGCAGTGAGACGCTAGCGGGAGATGTCGACGAGCAGTACTTC.

This clonotype was seen many times. The chain couples TRBV29-1 to TRBJ2-1; D ambiguous. Germline CDR1 and CDR2: SQVTM and ANQGSEA. This CDR3 is 14 amino acids long. V lost 1 base and J 3 bases, leaving 10 bases between the germline ends. The CDR3 loop is CSVEVSLYYNEQFF. The CDR3 nucleotides are TGCAGCGTTGAAGTCTCTCTATACTACAATGAGCAGTTCTTC.

This clonotype was seen ten or more times. The V and J genes are TRBV2 and TRBJ2-1; D is ambiguous. The germline CDR1 and CDR2 sequences are SNHLY and FYNNEI. CDR3 length: 13 amino acids. V was clipped by 8 bases and J by 0 bases, with 8 bases between them. CDR3 sequence reads: CASHRSSYNEQFF. In nucleotides, the CDR3 is TGTGCCAGCCACCGAAGCTCCTACAATGAGCAGTTCTTC.

There are many counts of this clonotype. CDR3 in amino acids: CASSLRVGSYEQYF. The CDR3 DNA reads as TGTGCCAGCAGCCTCCGGGTCGGATCCTACGAGCAGTACTTC. This chain joins TRBV28 and TRBJ2-7; D is undetermined. CDR1 is MDHEN, CDR2 SYDVKM, per germline. CDR3 length: 14 amino acids. V lost 6 bases and J lost 1, with 13 bases in between.